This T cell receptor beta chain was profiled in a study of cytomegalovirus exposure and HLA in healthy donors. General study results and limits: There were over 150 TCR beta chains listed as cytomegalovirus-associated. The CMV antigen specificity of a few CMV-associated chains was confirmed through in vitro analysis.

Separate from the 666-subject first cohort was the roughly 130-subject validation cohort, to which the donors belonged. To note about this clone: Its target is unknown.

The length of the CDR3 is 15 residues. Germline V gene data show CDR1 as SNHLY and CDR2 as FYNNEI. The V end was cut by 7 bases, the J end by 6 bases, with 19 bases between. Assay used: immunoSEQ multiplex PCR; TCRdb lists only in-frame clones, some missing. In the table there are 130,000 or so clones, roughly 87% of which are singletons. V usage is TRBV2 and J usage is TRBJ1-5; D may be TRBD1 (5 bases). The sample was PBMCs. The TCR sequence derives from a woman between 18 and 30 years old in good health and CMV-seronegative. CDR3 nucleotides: TGTGCCAGCAAAATTTATGGCCAGGGTTCTCAGCCCCAGCATTTT. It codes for CASKIYGQGSQPQHF.